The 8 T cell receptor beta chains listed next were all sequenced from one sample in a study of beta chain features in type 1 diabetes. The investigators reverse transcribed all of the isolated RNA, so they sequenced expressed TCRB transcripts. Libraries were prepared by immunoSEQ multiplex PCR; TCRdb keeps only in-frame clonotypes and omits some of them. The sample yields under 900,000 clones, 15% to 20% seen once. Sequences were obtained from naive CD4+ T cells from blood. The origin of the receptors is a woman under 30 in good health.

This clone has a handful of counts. CDR3 nucleotide sequence: TGCGCCAGCAGGGCAGGACCGAACACTGAAGCTTTCTTT. The encoded protein is CASRAGPNTEAFF. The V and J genes are TRBV5-1 and TRBJ1-1; D is unclear. From germline, CDR1 is SGHRS and CDR2 YFSETQ. V gave up 5 bases and J gave up 1 base, with 9 bases separating them. The CDR3 contains 13 residues.

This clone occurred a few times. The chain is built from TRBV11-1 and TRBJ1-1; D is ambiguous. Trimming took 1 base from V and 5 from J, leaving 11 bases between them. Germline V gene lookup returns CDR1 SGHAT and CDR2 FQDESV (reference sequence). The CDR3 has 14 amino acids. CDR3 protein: CASSLGGWKTEAFF. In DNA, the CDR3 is TGTGCCAGCAGCTTAGGCGGGTGGAAAACTGAAGCTTTCTTT.

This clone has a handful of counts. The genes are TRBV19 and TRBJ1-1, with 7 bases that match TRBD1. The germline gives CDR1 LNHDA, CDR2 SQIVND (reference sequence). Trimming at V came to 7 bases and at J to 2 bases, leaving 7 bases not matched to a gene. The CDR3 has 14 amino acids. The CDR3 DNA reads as TGTGCCAGTAAGCAGGGGGACAGAAACACTGAAGCTTTCTTT. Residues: CASKQGDRNTEAFF.

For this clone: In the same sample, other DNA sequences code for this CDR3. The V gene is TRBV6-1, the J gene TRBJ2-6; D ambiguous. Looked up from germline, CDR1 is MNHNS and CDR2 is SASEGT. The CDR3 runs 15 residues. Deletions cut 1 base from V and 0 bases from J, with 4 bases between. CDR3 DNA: TGTGCCAGCAGTGAAGGGGGCTCTGGGGCCAACGTCCTGACTTTC. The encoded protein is CASSEGGSGANVLTF.

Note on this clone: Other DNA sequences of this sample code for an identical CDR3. The CDR3, as DNA: TGTGCCATCAGTGATTCTGGTGAGACCCAGTACTTC. Its protein is CAISDSGETQYF. This chain joins TRBV10-3 and TRBJ2-5; D gene unclear. V was pared by 3 bases and J by 5 bases, with 7 bases between. The CDR3 runs 12 residues. Germline V CDR1 and CDR2: ENHRY, SYGVKD.

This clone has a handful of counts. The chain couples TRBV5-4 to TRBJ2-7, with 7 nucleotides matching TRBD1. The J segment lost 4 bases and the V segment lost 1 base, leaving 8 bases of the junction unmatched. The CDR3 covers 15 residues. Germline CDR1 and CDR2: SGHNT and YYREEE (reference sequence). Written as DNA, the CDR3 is TGTGCCAGCAGCTTGAGCTACAGGGGTTTTTACGAGCAGTACTTC. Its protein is CASSLSYRGFYEQYF.

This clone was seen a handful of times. The CDR3 loop reads CASSLAGAGVFEQFF. CDR3 sequence (DNA): TGTGCCAGCAGTTTAGCTGGAGCGGGAGTTTTTGAGCAGTTCTTC. The chain couples TRBV28 to TRBJ2-1, with 8 bases aligning to TRBD2. The V gene's germline CDR1 is MDHEN and CDR2 SYDVKM. The CDR3 consists of 15 residues. V lost 2 bases and J lost 9; bases outside the gene matches: 9.

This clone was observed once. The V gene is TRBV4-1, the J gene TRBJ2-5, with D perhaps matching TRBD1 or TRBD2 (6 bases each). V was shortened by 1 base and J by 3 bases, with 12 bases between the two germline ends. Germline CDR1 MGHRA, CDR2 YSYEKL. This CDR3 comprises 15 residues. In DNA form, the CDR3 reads TGCGCCAGCAGCCAAGGGAGAGGGGGGAAAGAGACCCAGTACTTC. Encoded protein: CASSQGRGGKETQYF.